These T cell receptor beta chains were read from a single sample in a study of blood T cell repertoires in COVID-19. Sequencing used immunoSEQ multiplex PCR; TCRdb keeps in-frame clones, though not all of them. The table includes about 100,000 clones, about 90% detected once. The specimen sequenced was peripheral blood. The receptors here all came from a human donor in a cohort sampled during active COVID-19. CDR3s include the opening cysteine and the closing phenylalanine or tryptophan. A D gene is named only where the DNA matches it firmly. Only part of the rows carry a size: once, few, many, or a class if the clone is expanded.

d_call j_call clone_size v_call cdr3_nt cdr3_aa
TRBD2 TRBJ2-1 NA TRBV5-6 TGTGCCAGCAGCTTCAGGACTAGCGGGTATTGGGTGCCAAATGAGCAGTTCTTC CASSFRTSGYWVPNEQFF
NA TRBJ2-7 few TRBV10-3 TGTGCCATCAGTGACACAGTAACCTACGAGCAGTACTTC CAISDTVTYEQYF
NA TRBJ2-5 NA TRBV30 TGTGCCTGGAGTCCGCACAGGCAAGAGACCCAGTACTTC CAWSPHRQETQYF
NA TRBJ1-2 NA TRBV18 TGTGCCAGCTCACCAGGCAGGGACTATGGCTACACCTTC CASSPGRDYGYTF
NA TRBJ1-1 NA TRBV6-5 TGTGCCAGCAGTTACTCCCAGATGAACACTGAAGCTTTCTTT CASSYSQMNTEAFF
NA TRBJ1-1 NA TRBV2 TGTGCCAGCAGCAAACAGAAGAACACTGAAGCTTTCTTT CASSKQKNTEAFF
TRBD2 TRBJ2-2 NA TRBV3-1/TRBV3-2 TGTGCCAGCAGGGGCTGGGCGGGAGAGACCACCGGGGAGCTGTTTTTT CASRGWAGETTGELFF
NA TRBJ1-2 NA TRBV7-3 TGTGCCAGCAGCTTAGATCGGACAACCAACTATGGCTACACCTTC CASSLDRTTNYGYTF
NA TRBJ2-1 once TRBV28 TGTGCCAGCAGTACTCCCAGGGCGGGATTGTCTGAGCAGTTCTTC CASSTPRAGLSEQFF
NA TRBJ1-2 NA TRBV30 TGTGCCTGGAGAGCGCCAGGGAATTATCGGGGCTACACCTTC CAWRAPGNYRGYTF
TRBD2 TRBJ2-1 once TRBV9 TGTGCCAGCAGCGTCTGGGGAACTAGCGGGAGTTACTTAGCTTACAATGAGCAGTTCTTC CASSVWGTSGSYLAYNEQFF
NA TRBJ1-5 NA TRBV15 TGTGCCACCAGCAGAGGTGGTCGGTTTAAGTCTTTTAGCAATCAGCCCCAGCATTTT CATSRGGRFKSFSNQPQHF
TRBD1 TRBJ1-2 few TRBV10-3 TGTGCCATCAGTGCGGGCAGGGGGCGAGGCTACACCTTC CAISAGRGRGYTF
NA TRBJ1-5 NA TRBV7-2 TGTGCCAGCAGCTTAGACAAGAGCAATCAGCCCCAGCATTTT CASSLDKSNQPQHF
TRBD1 TRBJ1-3 few TRBV2 TGTGCCAGCAGGGGGACAGGGAACGGAAACACCATATATTTT CASRGTGNGNTIYF
NA TRBJ1-5 NA TRBV3-1/TRBV3-2 TGTGCCAGCAGCCAAGGGACGGGGAATCAGCCCCAGCATTTT CASSQGTGNQPQHF
NA TRBJ2-2 NA TRBV19 TGTGCCAGTAGTTGGAGCACAGGTGGCAGGGGGGAGCTGTTTTTT CASSWSTGGRGELFF
TRBD1 TRBJ2-1 NA TRBV30 TGTGCCTGGAGTTTTTCTAGGACAGGCGAGCAGTTCTTC CAWSFSRTGEQFF
NA TRBJ2-3 NA TRBV12-3/TRBV12-4 TGTGCCAGCTCCCCCCAGAGCACAGATACGCAGTATTTT CASSPQSTDTQYF
TRBD1 TRBJ2-1 NA TRBV6-1 TGTGCCAGCAGTGCTTTGCCGGGACAGGCTAACAATGAGCAGTTCTTC CASSALPGQANNEQFF
TRBD2 TRBJ2-1 many TRBV28 TGTGCCAGCAAGCCTCGAGCGGGAGGGCCAGGGGGTGAGCAGTTCTTC CASKPRAGGPGGEQFF
NA TRBJ1-3 NA TRBV7-8 TGTGCCAGCAGCTCGTCGGGTAGCCGCTCTGGAAACACCATATATTTT CASSSSGSRSGNTIYF
NA TRBJ2-6 NA TRBV6-5 TGTGCCAGCAGGTCAGGGGGGACTGGGGCCAACGTCCTGACTTTC CASRSGGTGANVLTF
NA TRBJ2-1 NA TRBV7-2 TGTGCCAGCAGCTTCCTTCGACGGCCAGGGGAGGGTGAGCAGTTCTTC CASSFLRRPGEGEQFF
NA TRBJ1-6 NA TRBV30 TGTGCCTGGGCTCTTTCCGGGAACCTCGGGAGAGATTCACCCCTCCACTTT CAWALSGNLGRDSPLHF